This T cell receptor (beta chain) is drawn from a study of shared clonotypes between healthy human individuals. Study-wide context: The cohort had two women and three men, ages 18 to 49.

Trimming removed 6 bases from V and 4 bases from J, with 12 bases in between. Germline V gene lookup returns CDR1 MDHEN and CDR2 SYDVKM. The CDR3 has 13 amino acids. The assay ran at deep level. Generated by immunoSEQ multiplex PCR, the TCRdb table keeps only in-frame clones and is missing some. Found here are about 2 million clones, about 95% of them singletons; the top ten hold 0.1% to 0.15%. As for this clone: Its antigen is not known.

Study-level points and caveats: Roughly 4.6% of naive CD4 clonotypes were common to a handful of donors.

CD45RA+ naive and CD45RA-negative memory subsets were separated from CD4+ cells. The specimen was naive CD4+ T cells sorted from blood. Subset noted: CD45RA+ positively selected. The receptor was isolated from a man aged 18 to 35 in good health. The V call is TRBV28, the J call TRBJ1-2; no firm D call. The CDR3 bases are TGTGCCAGCAGCGACGGACGGAGCTATGGCTACACCTTC. Its translation: CASSDGRSYGYTF.